The 4 T cell receptor beta chains below were found in one sample sequenced in a study of shared clonotypes between healthy human individuals (dated by TCRdb to the early 2020s). Preparation of the library involved the immunoSEQ multiplex PCR assay. Not all clones reach the TCRdb copy of this immuneACCESS table, which keeps in-frame sequences only. Checked studies attribute under half of the gap to unresolved V genes and leave the rest unexplained. In all, the sample holds roughly 2.4 million clones, and approximately 96% of those were seen once. The top ten clonotypes cover over 0.1% of the sample. Sequencing was carried out using naive CD4+ T cells sorted from blood. The meaning of the sample's cell subset or site label: CD45RA+ positively selected. All receptors derive from a man between 18 and 29 years old in good health.

The V gene is TRBV30, the J gene TRBJ2-5; TRBD2 agrees at 8 bases. V was pared by 2 bases and J by 7 bases, with 6 bases of the junction left unmatched. The CDR3 covers 13 residues. The germline CDR1 and CDR2 sequences are GTSNPN and SVGIG (reference sequence). CDR3 in amino acids: CAWSIPGGATQYF. The CDR3 region has the DNA TGTGCCTGGAGTATCCCCGGGGGGGCGACCCAGTACTTC.

CDR3 residues: CASSTASAPYNEQFF. CDR3 nucleotide sequence: TGTGCCAGCAGCACCGCTAGCGCTCCCTACAATGAGCAGTTCTTC. The V call is TRBV9, the J call TRBJ2-1, with D perhaps TRBD2 (6 bases). The V end lost 4 bases, the J end lost 2 bases, and 13 bases lay between the germline ends. CDR1 and CDR2 from the germline V gene are SGDLS and YYNGEE. The CDR3 is 15 residues long.

V usage is TRBV18 and J usage is TRBJ1-1; D not certain. Germline CDR1 and CDR2: KGHSH and LQKENI. There are 13 residues in the CDR3. V dropped 3 bases and J dropped 6 bases, with 11 bases sitting between them. The CDR3 loop is CASSPWEIAEAFF. CDR3 DNA sequence: TGTGCCAGCTCACCTTGGGAGATTGCTGAAGCTTTCTTT.

CDR3 DNA sequence: TGCAGCGTTTCAGCCGGGACGGAGAACACCGGGGAGCTGTTTTTT. This sequence encodes CSVSAGTENTGELFF. The chain links TRBV29-1 to TRBJ2-2; D is perhaps TRBD1 or TRBD2 (5 bases each). The CDR3 contains 15 residues. Germline V gives CDR1 SQVTM, CDR2 ANQGSEA. Trimming removed 5 bases from V and 1 base from J, with 14 bases in between.